One sample yielded the 21 T cell receptor beta chains listed below, sequenced in a study of T-cell reconstitution after alpha-beta-depleted transplantation in children. TCRbeta library preparation incorporated unique molecular identifiers. TCRdb re-called the PCR reads through MiXCR, storing one row per CDR3 protein. The data show approximately 500,000 distinct CDR3 sequences, roughly 27% seen once. The sequencing here drew on PBMCs, taken before TCRalphabeta/CD19-depleted stem cell transplant. Every receptor here comes from a boy under three years old with Wiskott-Aldrich syndrome, due to receive a stem cell transplant.

This clonotype came up a few times. CDR3 DNA sequence: TGTGCCAGCAGCCAAGCCAGGGGAAGCAATGAGCAGTTCTTC. This codes for CASSQARGSNEQFF. The rearrangement uses TRBV3-1 and TRBJ2-1; perhaps TRBD1 as D (6 bases). The germline CDR1 and CDR2 sequences are LGHDT and YNNKEL (reference sequence). Trimming took 1 base from V and 6 from J, leaving 10 bases between them. This CDR3 is 14 amino acids long.

The sample holds a few counts of this clonotype. The chain couples TRBV5-1 to TRBJ2-7; 10 bases agree with TRBD2. The germline gives CDR1 SGHRS, CDR2 YFSETQ. This CDR3 contains 15 residues. With V trimmed by 3 bases and J by 6 bases, 9 bases remained unmatched. The CDR3 DNA follows: TGCGCCAGCAGCTCCCAAGCGGGAGGGGTCGCCGAGCAGTACTTC. Translation gives CASSSQAGGVAEQYF.

This rearrangement joins TRBV5-1 to TRBJ2-1; D not resolved. The V gene lost 4 bases and the J gene lost 5 bases, with 10 bases spanning the gap. The CDR3 consists of 13 residues. CDR1 SGHRS and CDR2 YFSETQ come from the germline V gene. The chain's CDR3 is CASSVRADNEQFF. The CDR3 coding sequence is TGCGCCAGCAGCGTTCGGGCAGACAATGAGCAGTTCTTC.

The V call is TRBV7-3, the J call TRBJ2-1; 13 bases align to TRBD2. V lost 4 bases to trimming and J lost 4 bases; unmatched junction nucleotides: 4. Germline V gene sequence: CDR1 SGHTA, CDR2 FQGTGA. The CDR3 contains 16 residues. CDR3 coding DNA: TGTGCCAGCAGCTCCGGGACTAGCGGGGCTTACAATGAGCAGTTCTTC. The encoded protein is CASSSGTSGAYNEQFF.

Ten or more counts support this clonotype. The CDR3 protein is CASSLDRSSYEQYF. In DNA, the CDR3 is TGTGCCAGCAGCCTGGACCGAAGCTCCTACGAGCAGTACTTC. The chain combines TRBV12-3 or TRBV12-4 with TRBJ2-7; no definite D call. V was pared by 6 bases and J by 0 bases, with 12 bases between. CDR3 length: 14 amino acids.

The CDR3 region has the DNA TGCAGTGCTACTCCGGGACAGGGGCAGTCCGAGCAGTACTTC. Translating gives CSATPGQGQSEQYF. This chain joins TRBV20-1 and TRBJ2-7; TRBD1 agrees at 10 bases. Germline V lookup: CDR1 DFQATT, CDR2 SNEGSKA (reference sequence). The V gene end was trimmed by 4 bases and the J gene end by 6 bases; junction bases not matched to a gene: 9. The CDR3 has 14 amino acids.

The chain couples TRBV4-2 to TRBJ2-1, with unresolved D. The V end lost 1 base, the J end lost 0 bases, and 7 bases lay between the germline ends. Looked up from germline, CDR1 is LGHNA and CDR2 is YNFKEQ. This CDR3 has 15 residues. CDR3 protein: CASSQAHYSYNEQFF. The CDR3 DNA reads TGTGCCAGCAGCCAAGCTCATTACTCCTACAATGAGCAGTTCTTC.

The chain carries TRBV11-2 and TRBJ2-3; TRBD1 agrees at 8 bases. Germline V gene data show CDR1 as SGHAT and CDR2 as FQNNGV. V was clipped by 0 bases and J by 1 base; unmatched bases: 9. The CDR3 totals 18 residues. CDR3 residues: CASSLDRTGTGGTDTQYF. The CDR3 DNA follows: TGTGCCAGCAGCTTAGATCGGACAGGGACGGGGGGCACAGATACGCAGTATTTT. Based on the CDR3 plus reference TRBV11-2 and TRBJ2-3, the full variable domain is EAGVAQSPRYKIIEKRQSVAFWCNPISGHATLYWYQQILGQGPKLLIQFQNNGVVDDSQLPKDRFSAERLKGVDSTLKIQPAKLEDSAVYLCASSLDRTGTGGTDTQYFGPGTRLTVL.

V gene TRBV29-1 combines with J gene TRBJ2-1, with TRBD2 matching over 10 bases. Germline-derived CDR1 and CDR2 are SQVTM and ANQGSEA. This CDR3 region has 13 residues. Trimming cost V 8 bases and J 5 bases; bases outside gene matches: 6. CDR3 in DNA: TGCAGCCTCCGGACTAGCGGTCACAATGAGCAGTTCTTC. It is translated as CSLRTSGHNEQFF.

V is TRBV6-5 and J is TRBJ1-1; weak D call: TRBD1 (5 bases). The ends were cut back, 0 bases at V and 4 bases at J, with 18 bases in the middle. The germline V gene has CDR1 MNHEY and CDR2 SVGAGI. There are 17 residues in the CDR3. CDR3 nucleotide sequence: TGTGCCAGCAGTTACTCTGGCTCTCAGGTTAGGGGCACTGAAGCTTTCTTT. Its translation: CASSYSGSQVRGTEAFF.

The V gene is TRBV5-1, the J gene TRBJ1-1; tentative D call: TRBD1 (6 bases). V lost 3 bases and J 4 bases, leaving 13 bases between the germline ends. Germline-derived CDR1 and CDR2 are SGHRS and YFSETQ. The CDR3 spans 14 residues. CDR3 residues: CASSSQGPGTEAFF. CDR3 nucleotide sequence: TGCGCCAGCAGCTCACAGGGCCCGGGCACTGAAGCTTTCTTT.

The gene calls are TRBV6-5 and TRBJ2-5, with D possibly being TRBD1 or TRBD2 (5 bases each). The CDR3 contains 14 residues. Trimming shortened V by 2 bases and J by 1 base, and 8 bases separated the two germline ends. From germline, CDR1 is MNHEY and CDR2 SVGAGI. The CDR3 bases are TGTGCCAGCAGTTACATGGGGGTCCAAGAGACCCAGTACTTC. It is translated as CASSYMGVQETQYF.

This clonotype was recorded only once. The chain uses TRBV20-1 and TRBJ2-7; TRBD2 is a possible D gene (6 bases). Germline-derived CDR1 and CDR2 are DFQATT and SNEGSKA (reference sequence). The length of the CDR3 is 18 residues. V shed 2 bases and J shed 1 base, with 24 bases lying between them. In DNA form, the CDR3 reads TGCAGTGCTAGACTAGAACCTTTTCCTCGGCGGGGTTCCTACGAGCAGTACTTC. This gives the protein CSARLEPFPRRGSYEQYF.

This clonotype has just a few counts. V gene TRBV12-3 or TRBV12-4 combines with J gene TRBJ2-5; 7 bases are a match to TRBD2. Trimming removed 5 bases from V and 5 bases from J; junction bases left unmatched: 5. The CDR3 is 13 amino acids. For the CDR3, the DNA is TGTGCCAGCAGTAGACTAGCCCGGGAGACCCAGTACTTC. Encoded protein: CASSRLARETQYF.

The chain joins TRBV15 to TRBJ2-5, with 7 nucleotides matching TRBD2. Germline CDR1 reads LNHNV; CDR2 reads YYDKDF (reference sequence). The J segment lost 4 bases and the V segment lost 3 bases, leaving 5 bases of the junction unmatched. CDR3 length equals 14 residues. The CDR3 reads CATSRTGLSETQYF. For the CDR3, the DNA is TGTGCCACCAGCAGGACGGGACTATCAGAGACCCAGTACTTC.

V and J are TRBV18 and TRBJ2-5; perhaps D is TRBD1 or TRBD2 (5 bases each). This CDR3 has 15 amino acids. CDR1 and CDR2 (germline): KGHSH, LQKENI. Trimming left V 1 base short and J 2 bases short, with 11 bases between. The CDR3 region has the DNA TGTGCCAGCTCACCACTTTGGGACCATCAAGAGACCCAGTACTTC. It translates to CASSPLWDHQETQYF.

The chain has TRBV29-1 and TRBJ2-7; TRBD1 might be the D (5 bases). The CDR3 has 13 amino acids. Germline assignment: CDR1 SQVTM and CDR2 ANQGSEA. V was trimmed by 4 bases and J by 2 bases, leaving 12 bases between them. The CDR3 nucleotides read TGCAGCGTTGTAGGGGATGGGACCTACGAGCAGTACTTC. This translates into CSVVGDGTYEQYF.

This clonotype was counted between two and nine times. This CDR3 reads CASSLVLTGENGELFF. The CDR3 region has the DNA TGTGCCAGCAGCTTGGTTCTGACAGGGGAGAACGGGGAGCTGTTTTTT. The gene calls are TRBV5-5 and TRBJ2-2; 8 bases fit TRBD1. The CDR3 loop spans 16 amino acids. Germline assignment: CDR1 SGHKS and CDR2 YYEKEE (reference sequence). Losses at the gene ends were 0 bases for V and 7 bases for J; bases not matched to a gene: 8.

This clonotype was counted between two and nine times. The chain couples TRBV29-1 to TRBJ2-1; weak D call: TRBD2 (6 bases). The CDR3 consists of 13 residues. The germline gives CDR1 SQVTM, CDR2 ANQGSEA. Trimming shortened V by 4 bases and J by 6 bases, and 13 bases separated the two germline ends. The CDR3 sequence: CSVGLGYGNEQFF. The CDR3 bases are TGCAGCGTTGGACTAGGATACGGCAATGAGCAGTTCTTC.

This clonotype was recorded a few times. V gene TRBV20-1 combines with J gene TRBJ2-1, with TRBD2 identical over 7 bases. V lost 3 bases and J lost 8; bases outside the gene matches: 13. This CDR3 is built from 15 residues. CDR1 and CDR2 (germline): DFQATT, SNEGSKA (reference sequence). Here the CDR3 DNA reads TGCAGTGCTAGGTTCATGACGGGGGGTGGTCATGAGCAGTTCTTC. Amino acid sequence: CSARFMTGGGHEQFF.

The chain carries TRBV5-1 and TRBJ1-3; possible D gene TRBD1, 6 bases. The V end was cut by 0 bases, the J end by 4 bases, with 8 bases between. The CDR3 is 14 residues long. CDR1 SGHRS and CDR2 YFSETQ come from the germline V gene. The CDR3 coding sequence is TGCGCCAGCAGCTTGGGACAGGACGGAAACACCATATATTTT. Translation gives CASSLGQDGNTIYF.